The entry below gives a single T cell receptor (beta chain) sequence along with its context. As it was prepared, the TCRbeta library received unique molecular identifiers. TCRdb re-called the PCR reads through MiXCR, storing one row per CDR3 protein. The sample consists of under 850,000 distinct CDR3 sequences, 10% to 15% of them appearing once. The data were taken from a study of T-cell reconstitution after alpha-beta-depleted transplantation in children. The CDR3 has 15 amino acids. With 5 bases removed from V and 4 bases from J, the gap between germline ends came to 17 bases. In germline, CDR1 is SGHAT, CDR2 FQDESV (reference sequence).

Sequences were derived from PBMCs, sampled before TCRalphabeta/CD19-depleted stem cell transplant. This receptor was taken from a girl aged 2-10 years with congenital amegakaryocytic thrombocytopenia, due to receive a stem cell transplant. The chain recombines TRBV11-1 with TRBJ2-5; D is possibly TRBD1 (5 bases). In nucleotides, the CDR3 is TGTGCCAGCAGCGAGACAGTTCCACCAGGAGAGACCCAGTACTTC. Translated, it gives CASSETVPPGETQYF.